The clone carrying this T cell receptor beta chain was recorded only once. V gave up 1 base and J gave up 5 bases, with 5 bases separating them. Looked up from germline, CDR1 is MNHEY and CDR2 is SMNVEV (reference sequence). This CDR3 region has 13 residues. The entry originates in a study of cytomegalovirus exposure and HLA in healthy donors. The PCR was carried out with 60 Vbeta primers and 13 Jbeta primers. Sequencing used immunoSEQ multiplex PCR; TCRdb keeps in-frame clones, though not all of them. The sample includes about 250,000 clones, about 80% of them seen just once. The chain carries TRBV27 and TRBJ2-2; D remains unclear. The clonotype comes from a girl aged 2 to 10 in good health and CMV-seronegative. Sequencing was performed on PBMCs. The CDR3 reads CASSLFLTGELFF. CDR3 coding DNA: TGTGCCAGCAGTTTATTCCTTACCGGGGAGCTGTTTTTT.